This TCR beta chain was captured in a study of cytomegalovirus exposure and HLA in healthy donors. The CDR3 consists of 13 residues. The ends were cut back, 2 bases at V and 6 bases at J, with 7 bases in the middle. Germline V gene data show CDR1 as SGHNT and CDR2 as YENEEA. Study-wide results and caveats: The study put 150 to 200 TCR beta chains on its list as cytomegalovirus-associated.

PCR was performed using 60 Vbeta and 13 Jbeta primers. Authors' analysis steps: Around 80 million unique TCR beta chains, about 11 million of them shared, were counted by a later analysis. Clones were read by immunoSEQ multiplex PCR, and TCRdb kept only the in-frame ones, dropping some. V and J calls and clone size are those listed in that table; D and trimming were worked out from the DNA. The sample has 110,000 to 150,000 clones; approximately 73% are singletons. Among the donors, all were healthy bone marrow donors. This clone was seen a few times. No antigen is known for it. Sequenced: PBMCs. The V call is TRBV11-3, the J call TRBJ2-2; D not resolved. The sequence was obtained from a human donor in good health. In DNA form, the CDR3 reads TGTGCCAGCAGCTTACGACGGGCCGGGGAGCTGTTTTTT. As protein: CASSLRRAGELFF. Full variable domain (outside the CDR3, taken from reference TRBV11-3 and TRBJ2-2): EAGVVQSPRYKIIEKKQPVAFWCNPISGHNTLYWYLQNLGQGPELLIRYENEEAVDDSQLPKDRFSAERLKGVDSTLKIQPAELGDSAVYLCASSLRRAGELFFGEGSRLTVL.